The following is a TCR beta chain sequence with its context. Its antigen is undetermined. Researchers ran the PCR with 60 Vbeta and 13 Jbeta primers. Clones were read by immunoSEQ multiplex PCR, and TCRdb kept only the in-frame ones, dropping some. Here the sample spans tens of thousands of clones, over 70% being singletons. These data originate in a study of cytomegalovirus exposure and HLA in healthy donors. Every donor was a healthy person donating bone marrow. The study, taken as a whole, reports: Rarity characterized most TCR sequences, yet some public TCRs appeared in many donors. Associated with HLA alleles at 0.05 false discovery rate in a later analysis were about 17,000 TCR beta sequences.

Germline assignment: CDR1 SNHLY and CDR2 FYNNEI. With 5 bases clipped from V and 5 bases from J, the junction kept 8 bases outside the gene matches. This CDR3 is 16 amino acids long. The sequence was obtained from a woman between 40 and 55 years old in good health and CMV-seronegative. The chain couples TRBV2 to TRBJ2-2, with TRBD1 identical over 10 bases. Sequencing was performed on PBMCs. The DNA of the CDR3 is TGTGCCAGCAGTCGGGACAGGGGCTTATCTACCGGGGAGCTGTTTTTT. The encoded protein is CASSRDRGLSTGELFF.